A selection of T cell receptor beta chains follows, all from one sample in a study of molecular identifiers for immune sequencing clone quantification. TCRdb used MiXCR to reprocess the PCR reads, holding one entry per CDR3 protein. The sample lists around 480,000 distinct CDR3 sequences; around 23% were seen once. Sample: naive CD8+ T cells from blood, with Jurkat cell RNA spiked in. The receptors originated from a human donor in good health. Some libraries in this study had Jurkat cell RNA spiked in. The CDR3 runs from the conserved cysteine through the conserved F or W.

CASSTGGRDTEAFF | TRBJ1-1 | TRBV4-3
CASSLGVETSGGVNTDTQYF | TRBJ2-3 | TRBV7-8
CASSPPRAEAFF | TRBJ1-1 | TRBV28
CSVEEGDRSEQYF | TRBJ2-7 | TRBV29-1
CASSQPAGETQYF | TRBJ2-5 | TRBV3-1
CASSMVPLATEAFF | TRBJ1-1 | TRBV19
CATSDWDKNTGELFF | TRBJ2-2 | TRBV24-1
CASSQGPGITDTQYF | TRBJ2-3 | TRBV4-1
CASSPSHNQPQHF | TRBJ1-5 | TRBV18
CASSTGTSTGYTF | TRBJ1-2 | TRBV12-3/TRBV12-4
CASSSSIGTQYF | TRBJ2-5 | TRBV6-6
CASSPGRFGRNAYNEQFF | TRBJ2-1 | TRBV9
CSTQGDVTEAFF | TRBJ1-1 | TRBV29-1
CASSIGGGMEPQHF | TRBJ1-5 | TRBV19
CASSPEGYGRVGLSEQYF | TRBJ2-7 | TRBV14
CATSDPTQGYPDTQYF | TRBJ2-3 | TRBV24-1
CASRRGTVNTGELFF | TRBJ2-2 | TRBV7-6
CSARGRSSYNEQFF | TRBJ2-1 | TRBV20-1
CSVTTSGRATDTQYF | TRBJ2-3 | TRBV29-1
CASSHDGSSGNQPQHF | TRBJ1-5 | TRBV12-3/TRBV12-4
CASSNRDAAYTDTQYF | TRBJ2-3 | TRBV11-3
CASSLLVSGELFF | TRBJ2-2 | TRBV7-6
CSAPDRAKEPQYF | TRBJ2-5 | TRBV20-1
CASSQGGVQGAYEQYF | TRBJ2-7 | TRBV4-1
CASSGTGEYNSPLHF | TRBJ1-6 | TRBV27
CATGQGAYEELFF | TRBJ1-4 | TRBV12-3/TRBV12-4
CAISGTGSGEKLFF | TRBJ1-4 | TRBV10-3
CASSLRGQGNYEQYF | TRBJ2-7 | TRBV4-1
CASSIAGAGNEQYF | TRBJ2-7 | TRBV6-5
CASSWGHGSYNSPLHF | TRBJ1-6 | TRBV6-2/TRBV6-3
CASSSRDTEAFF | TRBJ1-1 | TRBV12-3/TRBV12-4
CASSLSGVSSYNEQFF | TRBJ2-1 | TRBV27
CASSLFADSFNQPQHF | TRBJ1-5 | TRBV12-3/TRBV12-4
CSARPNVLSGDTDTQYF | TRBJ2-3 | TRBV20-1
CASSRPDGGSDETQYF | TRBJ2-5 | TRBV5-4
CASSQDKGWDEQYF | TRBJ2-7 | TRBV4-1
CASSEGRNTEAFF | TRBJ1-1 | TRBV2
CASSQAEGPSYEQYF | TRBJ2-7 | TRBV4-3
CASSLGAARLDTGELFF | TRBJ2-2 | TRBV7-9
CASSILLQGGTEAFF | TRBJ1-1 | TRBV19
CSARDPLRTADEQYF | TRBJ2-7 | TRBV20-1
CASSQIADQETQYF | TRBJ2-5 | TRBV3-1
CASSRSPDRKDYGYTF | TRBJ1-2 | TRBV7-9
CASSLEDRAFSGELFF | TRBJ2-2 | TRBV7-9
CASSQTSDSTDTQYF | TRBJ2-3 | TRBV3-1
CTSSQDHLPQCGRALETQYF | TRBJ2-5 | TRBV1